Sequencing of this TCR beta chain was carried out in a study of spatial heterogeneity in lung cancer. Time point noted: sample taken at primary tumor resection. TCRdb redid the calling of the 5' RACE reads with MiXCR, one entry per CDR3 protein. The repertoire holds about 45,000 distinct CDR3 sequences, with around 7% as singletons. V was pared by 4 bases and J by 5 bases, with 12 bases between. The CDR3 runs 13 residues. CDR1 and CDR2 from the germline V gene are SGHRS and YFSETQ. The chain recombines TRBV5-1 with TRBJ2-5; D uncertain. The starting material was PBMCs, obtained at surgery. This clonotype originated in a female donor with early-stage non-small cell lung cancer. Here the CDR3 DNA reads TGCGCCAGCAGCCCCTCGGCGTTGGAGACCCAGTACTTC. Translation: CASSPSALETQYF.